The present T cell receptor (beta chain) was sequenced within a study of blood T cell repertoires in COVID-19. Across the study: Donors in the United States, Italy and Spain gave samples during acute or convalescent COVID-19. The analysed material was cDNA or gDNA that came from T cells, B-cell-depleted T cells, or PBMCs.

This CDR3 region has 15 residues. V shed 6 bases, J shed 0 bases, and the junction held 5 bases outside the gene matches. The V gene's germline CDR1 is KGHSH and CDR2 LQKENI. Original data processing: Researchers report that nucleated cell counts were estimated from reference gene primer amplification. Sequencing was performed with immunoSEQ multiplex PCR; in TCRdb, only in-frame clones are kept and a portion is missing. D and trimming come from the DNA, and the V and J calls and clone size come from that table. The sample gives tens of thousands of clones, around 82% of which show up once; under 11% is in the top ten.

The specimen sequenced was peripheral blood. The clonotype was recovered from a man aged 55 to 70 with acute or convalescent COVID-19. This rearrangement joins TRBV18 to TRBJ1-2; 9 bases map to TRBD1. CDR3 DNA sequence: TGTGCCAGCTCTCCAGGACAGGGGACTAACTATGGCTACACCTTC. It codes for CASSPGQGTNYGYTF.